This passage covers 25 T cell receptor beta chains from one sample sequenced in a study of technical replicates of blood from a few donors (dated by TCRdb to about 2017). The library was built by means of the immunoSEQ multiplex PCR assay. Sourced from immuneACCESS, this table was stored by TCRdb with only in-frame sequences that have V and J called. A share of the clones is absent; for the studies checked, an unresolved V gene accounts for under half, and the remainder has no known explanation. In this sample the table shows around 98,000 clones, approximately 96% of which occur a single time. The ten biggest clones cover less than 0.25% of the sample. Material for sequencing was T cells isolated from PBMCs. The receptors stem from a human donor in good health.

J is TRBJ2-1 and V is TRBV10-1; maybe TRBD1 (7 bases). V shed 8 bases and J shed 8 bases, with 16 bases lying between them. The CDR3 totals 13 residues. In germline, CDR1 is WNHNN, CDR2 SYGVQD (reference sequence). CDR3 sequence reads: CASGRDRGDEQFF. Here the CDR3 DNA reads TGCGCCAGCGGGCGGGACAGAGGCGATGAGCAGTTCTTC.

This sequence joins TRBV6-5 and TRBJ2-7; 9 nucleotides agree with TRBD1. CDR3 length equals 14 residues. Germline trimming cut 8 bases from V and 2 bases from J; bases unmatched to any gene: 7. Germline V CDR1 and CDR2: MNHEY, SVGAGI. The CDR3 protein is CASGPGQGTYEQYF. For the CDR3, the DNA is TGTGCCAGCGGGCCGGGACAGGGAACCTACGAGCAGTACTTC.

The rearrangement links TRBV5-5 to TRBJ2-5; TRBD2 agrees at 11 bases. Looked up from germline, CDR1 is SGHKS and CDR2 is YYEKEE (reference sequence). V was clipped by 6 bases and J by 5 bases; unmatched bases: 9. This CDR3 comprises 15 residues. CDR3 DNA sequence: TGTGCCAGCAACATAGCGGGAGGGCCGGGGGAGACCCAGTACTTC. As protein: CASNIAGGPGETQYF.

This rearrangement joins TRBV19 to TRBJ2-4; D perhaps matches TRBD1 (7 bases). The germline V and J ends were trimmed by 3 bases and 8 bases, with 20 bases remaining between them. The CDR3 is 16 residues long. CDR1 and CDR2 from the germline V gene are LNHDA and SQIVND (reference sequence). In DNA form, the CDR3 reads TGTGCCAGTAGTATTCACTCTCCAGGGGGGAAGGACATTCAGTACTTC. It codes for CASSIHSPGGKDIQYF.

CDR3 in amino acids: CASRPLAGGQLVGNEQFF. As DNA, the CDR3 is TGCGCCAGCAGACCACTAGCGGGAGGGCAGTTGGTGGGCAATGAGCAGTTCTTC. V usage is TRBV4-1 and J usage is TRBJ2-1; TRBD2 matches 13 bases. CDR1 and CDR2 (germline): MGHRA, YSYEKL. The CDR3 spans 18 residues. J was trimmed by 6 bases and V by 6 bases; bases with no gene match: 14.

The chain recombines TRBV7-9 with TRBJ2-3, with TRBD2 matching over 8 bases. J lost 2 bases, V lost 5 bases, and 6 bases had no gene match. This CDR3 has 15 amino acids. Germline CDR1 is SEHNR and CDR2 is FQNEAQ (reference sequence). The CDR3 sequence is CASSRSSGATDTQYF. In DNA, the CDR3 is TGTGCCAGCAGCCGCAGTAGCGGGGCCACAGATACGCAGTATTTT.

Details on this clone: At one end the junction does not follow the germline gene, possibly because of a read error. This chain connects TRBV7-7 to TRBJ1-2; tentatively, D is TRBD1 (5 bases). CDR1 and CDR2 from the germline V gene are SSHAT and FNYEAQ (reference sequence). The CDR3 spans 11 residues. The CDR3 coding sequence is TGTGCTAGCAGCTTAAACAGGAACTACACCTTC. Amino acids: CASSLNRNYTF.

V gene TRBV14 combines with J gene TRBJ2-7; tentative D call: TRBD2 (5 bases). The CDR3 sequence is 19 residues long. V lost 1 base and J lost 0, with 22 bases in between. The germline CDR1 and CDR2 sequences are SGHDN and FVKESK. CDR3 DNA: TGTGCCAGCAGCCAAGTTCTTGTGTCGGGGTTTGGGAGCTCCTACGAGCAGTACTTC. Its translation: CASSQVLVSGFGSSYEQYF.

The gene calls are TRBV27 and TRBJ1-5; possible D gene TRBD1, 5 bases. The V end lost 0 bases, the J end lost 5 bases, and 8 bases lay between the germline ends. The germline CDR1 and CDR2 sequences are MNHEY and SMNVEV (reference sequence). The CDR3 covers 14 residues. CDR3 in DNA: TGTGCCAGCAGTTTATCAGGGGTCGATCAGCCCCAGCATTTT. This gives the protein CASSLSGVDQPQHF.

V and J are TRBV6-5 and TRBJ2-2; tentative D call: TRBD1 (6 bases). The germline CDR1 and CDR2 sequences are MNHEY and SVGAGI. V dropped 6 bases and J dropped 4 bases, with 15 bases sitting between them. This CDR3 has 15 amino acids. The CDR3 spells CASRLPAQGTGELFF. DNA for the CDR3: TGTGCCAGCAGATTACCGGCACAGGGCACCGGGGAGCTGTTTTTT.

This clone was observed a single time. The CDR3 DNA follows: TGTGCCAGCAGCTCCGGGAGTTTCTATGGCTACACCTTC. Translated, it gives CASSSGSFYGYTF. The chain links TRBV5-8 to TRBJ1-2; D gene ambiguous. V was pared by 3 bases and J by 4 bases, with 10 bases between. There are 13 residues in the CDR3. Germline CDR1 is SGHTS and CDR2 is YDEGEE.

This clone appeared once. V gene TRBV9 combines with J gene TRBJ2-3, with D maybe TRBD1 (5 bases). Trimming shortened V by 0 bases and J by 3 bases, and 11 bases separated the two germline ends. The CDR3 is made up of 15 amino acids. Germline assignment: CDR1 SGDLS and CDR2 YYNGEE. The CDR3 coding sequence is TGTGCCAGCAGCGTAGGGGCAGGGTCGACAGATACGCAGTATTTT. Protein sequence: CASSVGAGSTDTQYF. The variable domain in full, completed from reference TRBV9 and TRBJ2-3, reads DSGVTQTPKHLITATGQRVTLRCSPRSGDLSVYWYQQSLDQGLQFLIQYYNGEERAKGNILERFSAQQFPDLHSELNLSSLELGDSALYFCASSVGAGSTDTQYFGPGTRLTVL.

The J gene is TRBJ2-7, the V gene TRBV30; 7 bases align to TRBD1. The CDR3 extends over 14 amino acids. CDR1 GTSNPN and CDR2 SVGIG come from the germline V gene (reference sequence). Trimming cost V 7 bases and J 2 bases; bases outside gene matches: 11. CDR3: CAYPRPDRPYEQYF. The CDR3 DNA sequence: TGTGCCTACCCACGCCCGGACAGGCCCTACGAGCAGTACTTC.

The chain couples TRBV4-1 to TRBJ2-1, with 8 nucleotides matching TRBD1. The V gene's germline CDR1 is MGHRA and CDR2 YSYEKL. Losses at the gene ends were 1 base for V and 7 bases for J; bases not matched to a gene: 6. This CDR3 has 15 amino acids. The CDR3 sequence is CASSQGQGFGNEQFF. The CDR3 DNA reads TGCGCCAGCAGCCAAGGACAGGGGTTCGGGAATGAGCAGTTCTTC.

This chain joins TRBV6-5 and TRBJ2-1; no clear D gene. CDR3 size: 14 residues. Trimming shortened V by 5 bases and J by 3 bases, and 11 bases separated the two germline ends. Germline loops: CDR1 MNHEY, CDR2 SVGAGI. CDR3 DNA sequence: TGTGCCAGCAGTCACGACTCCAACTACAATGAGCAGTTCTTC. Protein product: CASSHDSNYNEQFF.

The chain links TRBV6-4 to TRBJ2-1; 8 bases align to TRBD2. After removal of 0 bases from V and 3 bases from J, the junction contained 7 bases not matched to a gene. Germline V CDR1 and CDR2: MRHNA, SNTAGT. CDR3 length equals 17 residues. For the CDR3, the DNA is TGTGCCAGCAGTGACTCGATCGGCGGGGGGATCTACAATGAGCAGTTCTTC. Its protein product is CASSDSIGGGIYNEQFF.

V gene TRBV11-2 combines with J gene TRBJ1-2, with D unresolved. V shed 3 bases and J shed 0 bases, with 8 bases lying between them. This CDR3 spans 14 amino acids. Germline lookup yields CDR1 SGHAT and CDR2 FQNNGV. CDR3 in amino acids: CASSLASSNYGYTF. Here the CDR3 DNA reads TGTGCCAGCAGCTTGGCCAGTTCTAACTATGGCTACACCTTC.

This rearrangement joins TRBV6-5 to TRBJ2-7, with 11 bases lining up with TRBD2. Germline assignment: CDR1 MNHEY and CDR2 SVGAGI. The V segment lost 4 bases and the J segment 6 bases; nucleotides outside the gene matches: 5. The CDR3 loop spans 14 amino acids. Here the CDR3 DNA reads TGTGCCAGCAGTTCTAGACTAGCGGGGACCGAGCAGTACTTC. This encodes CASSSRLAGTEQYF.

The gene calls are TRBV25-1 and TRBJ2-7, with D unresolved. Germline V gene lookup returns CDR1 MGHDK and CDR2 SYGVNS. V was pared by 4 bases and J by 3 bases, with 7 bases between. The CDR3 spans 12 residues. The CDR3 region is CASSGIYYEQYF. In DNA form, the CDR3 reads TGTGCCAGCAGTGGAATCTACTACGAGCAGTACTTC.

The CDR3 here is CASSYSRAGASEQYF. The CDR3 DNA reads TGTGCCAGCAGCTACTCGCGGGCGGGGGCGTCCGAGCAGTACTTC. The rearrangement uses TRBV14 and TRBJ2-7; TRBD2 might be the D (7 bases). The germline V and J ends were trimmed by 5 bases and 6 bases, with 20 bases remaining between them. The CDR3 covers 15 residues. Looked up from germline, CDR1 is SGHDN and CDR2 is FVKESK.

This clone has only a few counts. The genes are TRBV7-2 and TRBJ2-7; 8 bases are a match to TRBD1. The CDR3 spans 14 residues. Germline-derived CDR1 and CDR2 are SGHTA and FQGNSA. J gave up 4 bases and V 7 bases, and 9 bases lay outside the gene matches. In DNA, the CDR3 is TGTGCCAGCAACCGGGACAGGAGGGAGTACGAGCAGTACTTC. Translation gives CASNRDRREYEQYF.

The genes are TRBV5-1 and TRBJ2-1, with 8 bases lining up with TRBD2. In germline, CDR1 is SGHRS, CDR2 YFSETQ. The V segment lost 0 bases and the J segment 2 bases; nucleotides outside the gene matches: 4. The CDR3 is 16 amino acids. The CDR3 reads CASSLAGSGTYNEQFF. The CDR3 region has the DNA TGCGCCAGCAGCTTGGCCGGTAGCGGGACCTACAATGAGCAGTTCTTC.

The chain recombines TRBV7-9 with TRBJ1-2; D unresolved. The CDR3 loop spans 15 amino acids. Germline CDR1 and CDR2: SEHNR and FQNEAQ (reference sequence). V lost 6 bases and J lost 3, with 17 bases in between. This CDR3 is CASSILTRGDYGYTF. The CDR3 nucleotides read TGTGCCAGCAGTATTCTCACTCGAGGTGACTATGGCTACACCTTC. Filled out from reference TRBV7-9 and TRBJ1-2, the complete variable domain reads DTGVSQNPRHKITKRGQNVTFRCDPISEHNRLYWYRQTLGQGPEFLTYFQNEAQLEKSRLLSDRFSAERPKGSFSTLEIQRTEQGDSAMYLCASSILTRGDYGYTFGSGTRLTVV.

This chain joins TRBV4-1 and TRBJ1-5, with 8 bases that match TRBD1. V shed 5 bases and J 3 bases; nucleotides not matched to a gene: 9. This CDR3 comprises 16 residues. The germline CDR1 and CDR2 sequences are MGHRA and YSYEKL. The CDR3 reads CASSVRQGHINQPQHF. CDR3 sequence (DNA): TGCGCCAGCAGCGTTCGACAGGGGCACATCAATCAGCCCCAGCATTTT.

The chain is built from TRBV27 and TRBJ1-1, with a weak D call TRBD1 (5 bases). Deletions cut 5 bases from V and 5 bases from J, with 15 bases between. The germline V gene encodes CDR1 MNHEY and CDR2 SMNVEV (reference sequence). The CDR3 runs 14 residues. The CDR3 DNA reads TGTGCCAGCAGTCCCCAGGGTGTTGGGACTGAAGCTTTCTTT. Its translation is CASSPQGVGTEAFF.